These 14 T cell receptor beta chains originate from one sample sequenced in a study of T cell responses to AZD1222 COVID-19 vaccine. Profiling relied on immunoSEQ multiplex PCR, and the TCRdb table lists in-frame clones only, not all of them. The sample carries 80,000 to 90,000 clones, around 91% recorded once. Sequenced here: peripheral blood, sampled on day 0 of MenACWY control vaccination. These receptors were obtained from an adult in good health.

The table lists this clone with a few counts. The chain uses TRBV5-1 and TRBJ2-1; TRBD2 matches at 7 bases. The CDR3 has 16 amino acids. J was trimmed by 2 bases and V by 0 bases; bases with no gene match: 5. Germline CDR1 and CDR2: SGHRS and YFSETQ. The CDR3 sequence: CASSLDLGGTYNEQFF. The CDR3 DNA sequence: TGCGCCAGCAGCTTGGATCTGGGGGGGACCTACAATGAGCAGTTCTTC.

CDR3 amino acids: CASSYQEVGPLEKLFF. CDR3 in DNA: TGTGCCAGCAGTTATCAAGAAGTGGGACCCTTGGAAAAACTGTTTTTT. The V and J genes are TRBV6-2 or TRBV6-3 and TRBJ1-4, with D perhaps TRBD1 (5 bases). The CDR3 has 16 residues. Germline CDR1 reads MNHEY; CDR2 reads SVGEGT. V gave up 3 bases and J gave up 8 bases, with 19 bases separating them.

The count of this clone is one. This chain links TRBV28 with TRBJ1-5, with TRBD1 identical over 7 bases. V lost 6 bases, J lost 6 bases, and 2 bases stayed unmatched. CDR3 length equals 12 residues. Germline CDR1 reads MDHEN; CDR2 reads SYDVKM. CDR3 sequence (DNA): TGTGCCAGCAGAACAGGGGTTCAGCCCCAGCATTTT. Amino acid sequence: CASRTGVQPQHF. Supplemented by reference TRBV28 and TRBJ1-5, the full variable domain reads DVKVTQSSRYLVKRTGEKVFLECVQDMDHENMFWYRQDPGLGLRLIYFSYDVKMKEKGDIPEGYSVSREKKERFSLILESASTNQTSMYLCASRTGVQPQHFGDGTRLSIL.

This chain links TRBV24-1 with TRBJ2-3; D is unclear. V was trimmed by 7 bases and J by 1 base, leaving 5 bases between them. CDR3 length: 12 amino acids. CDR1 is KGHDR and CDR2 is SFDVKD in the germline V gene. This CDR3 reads CATSLGTDTQYF. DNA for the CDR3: TGTGCCACCAGCCTGGGCACAGATACGCAGTATTTT.

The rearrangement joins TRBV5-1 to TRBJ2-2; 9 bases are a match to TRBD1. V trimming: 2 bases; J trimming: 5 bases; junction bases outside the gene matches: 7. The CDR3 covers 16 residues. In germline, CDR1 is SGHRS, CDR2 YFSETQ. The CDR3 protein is CASSFRTGVLTGELFF. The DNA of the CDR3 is TGCGCCAGCAGCTTTAGGACAGGGGTATTAACCGGGGAGCTGTTTTTT.

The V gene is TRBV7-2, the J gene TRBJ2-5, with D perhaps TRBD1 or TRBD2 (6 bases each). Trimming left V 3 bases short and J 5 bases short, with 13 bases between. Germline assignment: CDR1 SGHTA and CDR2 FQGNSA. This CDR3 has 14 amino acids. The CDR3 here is CASSFRGLGETQYF. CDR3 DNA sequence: TGTGCCAGCAGCTTCCGGGGGCTGGGGGAGACCCAGTACTTC.

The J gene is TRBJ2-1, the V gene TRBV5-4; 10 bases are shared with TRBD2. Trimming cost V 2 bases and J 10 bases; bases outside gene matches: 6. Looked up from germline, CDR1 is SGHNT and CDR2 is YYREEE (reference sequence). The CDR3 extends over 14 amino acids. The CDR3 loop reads CASSLAGGLGEQFF. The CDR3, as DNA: TGTGCCAGCAGCTTAGCGGGGGGGCTTGGCGAGCAGTTCTTC.

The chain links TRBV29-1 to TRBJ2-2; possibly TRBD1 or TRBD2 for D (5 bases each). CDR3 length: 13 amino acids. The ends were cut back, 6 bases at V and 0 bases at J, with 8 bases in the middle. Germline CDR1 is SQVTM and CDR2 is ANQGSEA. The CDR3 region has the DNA TGCAGCGTGGGGGTCTCGAACACCGGGGAGCTGTTTTTT. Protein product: CSVGVSNTGELFF.

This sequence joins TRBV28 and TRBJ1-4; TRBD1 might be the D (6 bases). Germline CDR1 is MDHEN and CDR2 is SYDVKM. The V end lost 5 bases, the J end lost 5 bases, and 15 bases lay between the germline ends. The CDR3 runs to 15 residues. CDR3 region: CASSPGGGQNEKLFF. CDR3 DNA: TGTGCCAGCAGTCCCGGGGGGGGCCAGAATGAAAAACTGTTTTTT. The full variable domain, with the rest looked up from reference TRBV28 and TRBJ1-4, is DVKVTQSSRYLVKRTGEKVFLECVQDMDHENMFWYRQDPGLGLRLIYFSYDVKMKEKGDIPEGYSVSREKKERFSLILESASTNQTSMYLCASSPGGGQNEKLFFGSGTQLSVL.

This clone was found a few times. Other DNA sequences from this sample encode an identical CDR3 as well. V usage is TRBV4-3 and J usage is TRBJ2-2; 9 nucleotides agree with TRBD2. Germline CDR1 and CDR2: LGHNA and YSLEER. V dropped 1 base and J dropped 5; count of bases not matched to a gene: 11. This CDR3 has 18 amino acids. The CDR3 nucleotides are TGCGCCAGCAGCCAAGCCCTCGCGGGGGGGCTGGGGACCGGGGAGCTGTTTTTT. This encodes CASSQALAGGLGTGELFF.

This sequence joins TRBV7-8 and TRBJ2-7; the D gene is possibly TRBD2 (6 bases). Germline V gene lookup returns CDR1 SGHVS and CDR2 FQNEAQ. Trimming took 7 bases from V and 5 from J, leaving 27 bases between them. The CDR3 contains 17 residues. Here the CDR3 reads CASMLGLPGTLGNEQYF. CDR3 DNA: TGTGCCAGCATGTTGGGACTTCCAGGGACTTTGGGGAACGAGCAGTACTTC.

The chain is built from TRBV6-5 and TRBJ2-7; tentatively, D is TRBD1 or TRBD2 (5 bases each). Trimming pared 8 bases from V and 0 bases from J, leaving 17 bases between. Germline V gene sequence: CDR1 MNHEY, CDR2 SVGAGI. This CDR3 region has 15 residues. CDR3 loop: CASEAGTGSSYEQYF. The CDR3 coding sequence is TGTGCCAGCGAAGCAGGGACGGGCAGCTCCTACGAGCAGTACTTC.

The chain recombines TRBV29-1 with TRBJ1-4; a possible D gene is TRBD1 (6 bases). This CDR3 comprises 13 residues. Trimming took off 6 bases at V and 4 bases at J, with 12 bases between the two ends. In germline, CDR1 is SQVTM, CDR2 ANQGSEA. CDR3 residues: CSVLTGFNEKLFF. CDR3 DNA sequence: TGCAGCGTATTAACAGGGTTTAATGAAAAACTGTTTTTT. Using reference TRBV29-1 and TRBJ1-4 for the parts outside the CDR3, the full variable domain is SAVISQKPSRDICQRGTSLTIQCQVDSQVTMMFWYRQQPGQSLTLIATANQGSEATYESGFVIDKFPISRPNLTFSTLTVSNMSPEDSSIYLCSVLTGFNEKLFFGSGTQLSVL.

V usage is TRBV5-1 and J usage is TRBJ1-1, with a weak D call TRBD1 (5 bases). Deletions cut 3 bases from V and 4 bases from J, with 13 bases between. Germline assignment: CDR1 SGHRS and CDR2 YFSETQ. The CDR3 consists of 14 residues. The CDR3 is CASSYLERGTEAFF. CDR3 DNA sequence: TGCGCCAGCAGCTACCTCGAGAGGGGCACTGAAGCTTTCTTT.